Each of the 23 T cell receptor beta chains below was sequenced from the same sample in a study of CD8+CD57+ T cells in acquired aplastic anemia. The template for TCR beta VDJ and CDR3 sequence profiling was genomic DNA. TCRdb fed the reads into MiXCR, producing one record per CDR3 protein. This table holds 130,000 or so distinct CDR3 sequences, under 65% found once. All sequencing subjects had displayed CD8+CD57+ cell expansion on flow cytometry. Sequenced material: sorted CD4+, CD8+, or CD8+CD57+ T cells (not recorded which) from PBMCs. These receptors all come from a human donor with aplastic anemia.

This clonotype was counted only a few times. This chain connects TRBV25-1 to TRBJ2-4; D possibly corresponds to TRBD1 (6 bases). Germline V gene sequence: CDR1 MGHDK, CDR2 SYGVNS. The CDR3 runs 13 residues. V was trimmed by 6 bases and J by 8 bases, leaving 14 bases between them. This CDR3 is CASRQGSLDIQYF. DNA of the CDR3: TGTGCCAGCAGACAGGGTTCGTTAGACATTCAGTACTTC.

The V call is TRBV7-3, the J call TRBJ2-1; no clear D gene. This CDR3 is 14 amino acids long. CDR1 and CDR2 from the germline V gene are SGHTA and FQGTGA. V was shortened by 0 bases and J by 5 bases, with 8 bases between the two germline ends. CDR3 DNA sequence: TGTGCCAGCAGCTTAACGTATGGAGACAATGAGCAGTTCTTC. It codes for CASSLTYGDNEQFF.

The CDR3 DNA sequence: TGTGCCAGTGAGTCCTACGAGCAGTACTTC. It encodes CASESYEQYF. The rearrangement links TRBV2 to TRBJ2-7; D gene ambiguous. The germline gives CDR1 SNHLY, CDR2 FYNNEI. V lost 9 bases and J 1 base, leaving 4 bases between the germline ends. The CDR3 is 10 amino acids.

This clonotype showed up many times. The chain employs TRBV6-5 and TRBJ2-7, with 8 bases aligning to TRBD1. V lost 2 bases and J lost 7; bases outside the gene matches: 7. The germline gives CDR1 MNHEY, CDR2 SVGAGI. The CDR3 covers 14 residues. Here the CDR3 DNA reads TGTGCCAGCAGTTACGGGCAGGGGGCACGGGAGCAGTACTTC. It specifies CASSYGQGAREQYF.

The chain combines TRBV5-1 with TRBJ1-5; D perhaps matches TRBD1 (6 bases). CDR1 is SGHRS, CDR2 YFSETQ, per germline. Trimming removed 2 bases at V and 1 base at J, with 10 bases between. The CDR3 sequence is 15 residues long. DNA of the CDR3: TGCGCCAGCAGCTTAGGGACAAAGAGCAATCAGCCCCAGCATTTT. Translated: CASSLGTKSNQPQHF.

This clonotype showed up many times. V is TRBV6-5 and J is TRBJ2-2, with 9 bases aligning to TRBD2. The germline CDR1 and CDR2 sequences are MNHEY and SVGAGI. The J segment lost 3 bases and the V segment lost 4 bases, leaving 3 bases of the junction unmatched. The CDR3 extends over 15 amino acids. CDR3 DNA sequence: TGTGCCAGCAGTTCGGGACTAGCAGACACCGGGGAGCTGTTTTTT. Translated: CASSSGLADTGELFF.

This clonotype was counted only a few times. The V gene is TRBV15, the J gene TRBJ2-2, with D hard to call. V was clipped by 8 bases and J by 6 bases, with 16 bases between them. The CDR3 has 14 residues. CDR1 is LNHNV and CDR2 is YYDKDF in the germline V gene (reference sequence). CDR3 protein: CATAINTASGELFF. The CDR3 DNA is TGTGCCACCGCAATCAACACAGCGTCCGGGGAGCTGTTTTTT.

The J gene is TRBJ2-7, the V gene TRBV20-1; tentatively, D is TRBD1 or TRBD2 (5 bases each). V was shortened by 0 bases and J by 0 bases, with 12 bases between the two germline ends. CDR3 size: 15 residues. Germline V gene lookup returns CDR1 DFQATT and CDR2 SNEGSKA (reference sequence). The CDR3 spells CSARDHGTSSYEQYF. CDR3 coding DNA: TGCAGTGCTAGAGATCACGGGACCAGCTCCTACGAGCAGTACTTC.

This clonotype occurred many times. The chain employs TRBV7-2 and TRBJ2-7, with D maybe TRBD1 (7 bases). CDR1 is SGHTA, CDR2 FQGNSA, per germline. Trimming removed 3 bases at V and 7 bases at J, with 13 bases between. The CDR3 length is 13 residues. The CDR3 spells CASSLGRGREQYF. The CDR3 DNA follows: TGTGCCAGCAGCTTGGGCAGGGGGAGGGAGCAGTACTTC.

The chain links TRBV24-1 to TRBJ1-6, with TRBD1 as a possible D gene (5 bases). This CDR3 is 17 amino acids long. From germline, CDR1 is KGHDR and CDR2 SFDVKD. Trimming removed 3 bases at V and 8 bases at J, with 19 bases between. The CDR3, as DNA: TGTGCCACCAGTGATAGCCTGCTCCGGGGGAAAGATTCACCCCTCCACTTT. Residues: CATSDSLLRGKDSPLHF.

This clonotype was recorded many times. The chain uses TRBV2 and TRBJ1-5; the D is unclear. The CDR3 contains 15 residues. The V end was cut by 4 bases, the J end by 3 bases, with 13 bases between. Germline values: CDR1 SNHLY, CDR2 FYNNEI. CDR3 DNA: TGTGCCAGCAGTGCCCCCAGTTCAAACAATCAGCCCCAGCATTTT. This encodes CASSAPSSNNQPQHF.

This clonotype came up many times. The chain is built from TRBV29-1 and TRBJ1-2; D remains ambiguous. Germline values: CDR1 SQVTM, CDR2 ANQGSEA. The V and J ends lost 4 bases and 4 bases respectively, with 13 bases between them. The CDR3 covers 13 residues. CDR3 sequence reads: CSVADPKGYGYTF. CDR3 nucleotide sequence: TGCAGCGTTGCTGACCCGAAGGGCTATGGCTACACCTTC.

This clonotype showed up just a few times. V and J are TRBV7-9 and TRBJ2-7; 10 nucleotides align to TRBD2. CDR1 SEHNR and CDR2 FQNEAQ come from the germline V gene (reference sequence). Losses at the gene ends were 3 bases for V and 4 bases for J; bases not matched to a gene: 0. The CDR3 is made up of 13 amino acids. The CDR3 spells CASSLTSGYEQYF. As DNA, the CDR3 is TGTGCCAGCAGCTTGACTAGCGGGTACGAGCAGTACTTC.

The genes are TRBV10-3 and TRBJ2-3; D might be TRBD2 (5 bases). This CDR3 contains 16 residues. The V end was cut by 5 bases, the J end by 0 bases, with 15 bases between. The V gene's germline CDR1 is ENHRY and CDR2 SYGVKD. CDR3 amino acids: CAISSPEAASTDTQYF. CDR3 sequence (DNA): TGTGCCATCAGTAGTCCGGAGGCAGCAAGCACAGATACGCAGTATTTT.

This clonotype is categorized as medium-sized (0.01 to 0.1%). The rearrangement joins TRBV7-8 to TRBJ1-1, with unresolved D. From germline, CDR1 is SGHVS and CDR2 FQNEAQ. V was shortened by 1 base and J by 5 bases, with 2 bases between the two germline ends. The CDR3 runs to 11 residues. This CDR3 is CASSLGTEAFF. CDR3 nucleotides: TGTGCCAGCAGCTTAGGAACTGAAGCTTTCTTT.

CDR3 DNA: TGCAGCGTTGAAGATTGGTCCGACTACAATGAGCAGTTCTTC. Its protein is CSVEDWSDYNEQFF. This sequence joins TRBV29-1 and TRBJ2-1, with no clear D. The V and J ends lost 0 bases and 3 bases respectively, with 9 bases between them. This CDR3 has 14 residues. The germline CDR1 and CDR2 sequences are SQVTM and ANQGSEA.

The gene calls are TRBV7-8 and TRBJ2-7; D ambiguous. Trimming shortened V by 10 bases and J by 4 bases, and 14 bases separated the two germline ends. The CDR3 sequence is 12 residues long. Germline V gene lookup returns CDR1 SGHVS and CDR2 FQNEAQ. CDR3 loop: CANSLRSYEQYF. The CDR3 DNA is TGTGCCAATAGCTTAAGGTCTTACGAGCAGTACTTC.

This clonotype was seen a few times. The rearrangement joins TRBV14 to TRBJ2-1, with 11 bases matching TRBD1. This CDR3 spans 16 amino acids. CDR1 SGHDN and CDR2 FVKESK come from the germline V gene. With 1 base clipped from V and 5 bases from J, the junction kept 4 bases outside the gene matches. The CDR3 sequence: CASSQVPGQGDNEQFF. CDR3 sequence (DNA): TGTGCCAGCAGCCAAGTACCGGGACAGGGGGACAATGAGCAGTTCTTC.

Concerning this clonotype: This may come from a read error, since a much larger clone is one base off. The chain joins TRBV5-1 to TRBJ1-1; D remains unclear. V shed 10 bases and J shed 4 bases, with 14 bases lying between them. The CDR3 loop spans 12 amino acids. CDR1 is SGHRS and CDR2 is YFSETQ in the germline V gene. In nucleotides, the CDR3 is TGCGCCTCCCATGTGGAGCGCACTGAAGCTTTCTTT. Its translation: CASHVERTEAFF.

The genes are TRBV7-2 and TRBJ2-1; the match to TRBD2 covers 13 bases. Germline CDR1 is SGHTA and CDR2 is FQGNSA. The J segment lost 7 bases and the V segment lost 1 base, leaving 10 bases of the junction unmatched. This CDR3 contains 18 residues. This chain's CDR3 is CASSLDVLAGGPANEQFF. Written as DNA, the CDR3 is TGTGCCAGCAGCTTAGACGTACTAGCGGGGGGGCCCGCAAATGAGCAGTTCTTC. Looking up the rest from reference TRBV7-2 and TRBJ2-1 gives the full variable domain: GAGVSQSPSNKVTEKGKDVELRCDPISGHTALYWYRQSLGQGLEFLIYFQGNSAPDKSGLPSDRFSAERTGGSVSTLTIQRTQQEDSAVYLCASSLDVLAGGPANEQFFGPGTRLTVL.

This clonotype was observed many times. This chain connects TRBV20-1 to TRBJ1-1; TRBD1 aligns across 8 bases. In germline, CDR1 is DFQATT, CDR2 SNEGSKA (reference sequence). The CDR3 spans 15 residues. With 5 bases clipped from V and 1 base from J, the junction kept 9 bases outside the gene matches. The CDR3 loop is CSALAPDRENTEAFF. CDR3 coding DNA: TGCAGTGCTTTGGCCCCGGACAGGGAGAACACTGAAGCTTTCTTT.

The gene calls are TRBV2 and TRBJ2-7; D possibly matches TRBD1 or TRBD2 (5 bases each). The germline CDR1 and CDR2 sequences are SNHLY and FYNNEI. The CDR3 runs to 13 residues. V lost 2 bases and J 4 bases, leaving 9 bases between the germline ends. For the CDR3, the DNA is TGTGCCAGCAGTGAAATGTGGGGGTACGAGCAGTACTTC. This sequence encodes CASSEMWGYEQYF.

This chain joins TRBV2 and TRBJ2-1; no reliable D call. The V gene's germline CDR1 is SNHLY and CDR2 FYNNEI. V was trimmed by 2 bases and J by 5 bases, leaving 4 bases between them. This CDR3 is built from 12 residues. This chain's CDR3 is CASSERHNEQFF. The CDR3 coding sequence is TGTGCCAGCAGTGAACGGCACAATGAGCAGTTCTTC.